A selection of T cell receptor beta chains follows, all from one sample in a study of metastatic and nonmetastatic thyroid tumors. TCRdb redid the clone calls on the PCR reads using MiXCR. Counted here are 90,000 or so clones, around 7.8% occurring once; the ten biggest clones make up 8.8%. Sequencing used blood. These receptors were obtained from a female donor with papillary thyroid cancer or a benign thyroid nodule (not recorded which). Some clones in this sample may be carry-over from other donors' samples. The CDR3 runs from the conserved cysteine through the conserved F or W. The D gene is left open where the match is weak. The size field is filled for only some rows; it gives once, few, many or a size class.

D: TRBD1
V: TRBV6-1
size: many
J: TRBJ2-1
DNA: TGTGCCAGCAGTGAAACCGGGACAGGGGGTGAGCAGTTCTTC
CDR3: CASSETGTGGEQFF

D: .
V: TRBV11-1
size: many
J: TRBJ1-6
DNA: TGTGCCAGCAGCTTAGTAGGGTGGAATTCACCCCTCCACTTT
CDR3: CASSLVGWNSPLHF

D: .
V: TRBV12-3/TRBV12-4
size: .
J: TRBJ2-2
DNA: TGTGCCAGCAGTTTTATCGGCGCGGGGCCCGGGGAGCTGTTTTTT
CDR3: CASSFIGAGPGELFF

D: .
V: TRBV5-1
size: many
J: TRBJ1-4
DNA: TGCGCCAGCAGCTTTGGTAGGGCAACTAATGAAAAACTGTTTTTT
CDR3: CASSFGRATNEKLFF

D: TRBD1
V: TRBV5-1
size: many
J: TRBJ1-1
DNA: TGCGCCAGCAGCCGGCACCGGGACAGTGAAGCTTTCTTT
CDR3: CASSRHRDSEAFF

D: .
V: TRBV7-3
size: .
J: TRBJ2-5
DNA: TGTGCCAGCAGCCTCCAGCAGGGAAAAGAGACCCAGTACTTC
CDR3: CASSLQQGKETQYF

D: TRBD2
V: TRBV27
size: many
J: TRBJ2-1
DNA: TGTGCCAGCAGTTTTCGACCCACTAGCGGAAGCTACAATGAGCAGTTCTTC
CDR3: CASSFRPTSGSYNEQFF

D: .
V: TRBV2
size: many
J: TRBJ2-7
DNA: TGTGCCAGCAGTGGAGGGGGCGCCGGGGGCTACGAGCAGTACTTC
CDR3: CASSGGGAGGYEQYF

D: TRBD2
V: TRBV7-3
size: many
J: TRBJ2-2
DNA: TGTGCCAGCAGCTCGACTAGCGGGAACACCGGGGAGCTGTTTTTT
CDR3: CASSSTSGNTGELFF

D: .
V: TRBV12-3/TRBV12-4
size: many
J: TRBJ1-2
DNA: TGTGCCAGCAGTAAACAGGCAGGGCTAAACTATGGCTACACCTTC
CDR3: CASSKQAGLNYGYTF

D: .
V: TRBV9
size: many
J: TRBJ1-2
DNA: TGTGCCAGCAGCGTAGGTGGGGGCCTCCAAGCCTTC
CDR3: CASSVGGGLQAF

D: .
V: TRBV6-6
size: many
J: TRBJ1-3
DNA: TGTGCCAGCAGTTACCTCCAGCCTAGCTCTGGAAACACCATATATTTT
CDR3: CASSYLQPSSGNTIYF

D: .
V: TRBV12-3/TRBV12-4
size: few
J: TRBJ1-1
DNA: TGTGCCAGCATCCAGGGAGGGGCTGAAGCTTTCTTT
CDR3: CASIQGGAEAFF

D: .
V: TRBV2
size: .
J: TRBJ1-1
DNA: TGTGCCAGTTGGGGGAGGGCAGGGCTTTTGGGGACTGAAGCTTTCTTT
CDR3: CASWGRAGLLGTEAFF

D: .
V: TRBV18
size: many
J: TRBJ2-3
DNA: TGTGCCAGCTCACCGAAGGACGGGTATACGCAGTATTTT
CDR3: CASSPKDGYTQYF

D: .
V: TRBV24-1
size: many
J: TRBJ2-3
DNA: TGTGCCACCAGTAAGTCCGGGACCACAGATACGCAGTATTTT
CDR3: CATSKSGTTDTQYF

D: TRBD2
V: TRBV6-6
size: many
J: TRBJ2-1
DNA: TGTGCCAGCAGTTACACGAGCGGGGGGGGGAATGAGCAGTTCTTC
CDR3: CASSYTSGGGNEQFF

D: .
V: TRBV20-1
size: many
J: TRBJ1-1
DNA: TGCAGTGCTCTTTCACAGGGTTACACTGAAGCTTTCTTT
CDR3: CSALSQGYTEAFF

D: TRBD1
V: TRBV18
size: many
J: TRBJ2-7
DNA: TGTGCCAGCCTGTACGCTGGGACAGGCGGCGAGCAGTACTTC
CDR3: CASLYAGTGGEQYF

D: TRBD2
V: TRBV6-2/TRBV6-3
size: many
J: TRBJ2-1
DNA: TGTGCCAGCAACTTACTAGCGGGGCGGCATGAGCAGTTCTTC
CDR3: CASNLLAGRHEQFF

D: .
V: TRBV19
size: few
J: TRBJ1-4
DNA: TGTGCCAGTAGTCCGCCCCTGGACAGAGGCGAAAAACTGTTTTTT
CDR3: CASSPPLDRGEKLFF

D: .
V: TRBV14
size: many
J: TRBJ2-3
DNA: TGTGCCAGCAGCCCCTCGGTAGGCTCGCTAAGCACAGATACGCAGTATTTT
CDR3: CASSPSVGSLSTDTQYF

D: TRBD2
V: TRBV20-1
size: many
J: TRBJ2-7
DNA: TGCAGTGCGCTTACTAGCGGGGACTCCTACGAGCAGTACTTC
CDR3: CSALTSGDSYEQYF

D: .
V: TRBV6-1
size: many
J: TRBJ1-1
DNA: TGTGCCAGCAGTCCCGGGGAGACTGAAGCTTTCTTT
CDR3: CASSPGETEAFF

D: TRBD1
V: TRBV9
size: many
J: TRBJ1-1
DNA: TGTGCCAGCACCCCGGACAGGACTAACACTGAAGCTTTCTTT
CDR3: CASTPDRTNTEAFF

D: TRBD1
V: TRBV6-2/TRBV6-3
size: many
J: TRBJ1-4
DNA: TGTGCCAGCAGTTACCTCTCGGCAGGGGGAAATGAAAAACTGTTTTTT
CDR3: CASSYLSAGGNEKLFF

D: .
V: TRBV2
size: .
J: TRBJ1-1
DNA: TGTGCCAGCGGGCTGTGGCGGGGGCCAAAAGAACCCCAGAATGAAGCTTTCTTT
CDR3: CASGLWRGPKEPQNEAFF

D: TRBD1
V: TRBV28
size: many
J: TRBJ2-2
DNA: TGTGCCAGCAGTTTATTGGGACAGGGAAACACCGGGGAGCTGTTTTTT
CDR3: CASSLLGQGNTGELFF

D: TRBD1
V: TRBV5-1
size: .
J: TRBJ2-7
DNA: TGCGCCAGCAGCTCTACCGGGACAGGGTCTCGGGAGCAGTACTTC
CDR3: CASSSTGTGSREQYF

D: TRBD2
V: TRBV9
size: many
J: TRBJ2-3
DNA: TGTGCCAGCAGCCAGACTAGCGGGGGGCCCACAGATACGCAGTATTTT
CDR3: CASSQTSGGPTDTQYF

D: .
V: TRBV19
size: many
J: TRBJ1-5
DNA: TGTGCCAGTAGTATGGAGTTTGGACAGTATAGCAATCAGCCCCAGCATTTT
CDR3: CASSMEFGQYSNQPQHF

D: .
V: TRBV9
size: many
J: TRBJ2-1
DNA: TGTGCCAGCAGCGCTACACAGAGCTCCTACAATGAGCAGTTCTTC
CDR3: CASSATQSSYNEQFF

D: .
V: TRBV13
size: .
J: TRBJ2-1
DNA: TGTGCCAGCAGCTTATTGACTCTAGACAATGAGCAGTTCTTC
CDR3: CASSLLTLDNEQFF

D: .
V: TRBV10-3
size: .
J: TRBJ2-3
DNA: TGTGCCATCAGTGATCCCGACAGGGAGGGGACAGATACGCAGTATTTT
CDR3: CAISDPDREGTDTQYF

D: TRBD1
V: TRBV13
size: .
J: TRBJ1-3
DNA: TGTGCCATCAGCTGGGGGGACAGACGCGTCTCCGGAAACACCATATATTTT
CDR3: CAISWGDRRVSGNTIYF

D: TRBD2
V: TRBV6-6
size: many
J: TRBJ2-5
DNA: TGTGCCAGCAGTTACTCACACACTAGCGGGGGGAGGGAGACCCAGTACTTC
CDR3: CASSYSHTSGGRETQYF

D: TRBD1
V: TRBV10-3
size: many
J: TRBJ1-1
DNA: TGTGCCATCAGGGGACAGGTTGAAGCTTTCTTT
CDR3: CAIRGQVEAFF

D: .
V: TRBV6-1
size: many
J: TRBJ1-5
DNA: TGTGCCAGCAGTGAGGCAGATTATAGCAATCAGCCCCAGCATTTT
CDR3: CASSEADYSNQPQHF

D: .
V: TRBV6-2/TRBV6-3
size: many
J: TRBJ2-5
DNA: TGTGCCAGCAGCTTGGACAGAGTCCAAGAGACCCAGTACTTC
CDR3: CASSLDRVQETQYF

D: .
V: TRBV3-1
size: .
J: TRBJ1-4
DNA: TGTGCCAGCAGCCTAAATGAAAAACTGTTTTTT
CDR3: CASSLNEKLFF

D: TRBD1
V: TRBV29-1
size: many
J: TRBJ1-2
DNA: TGCAGCGTTGAGGCAGGGGGCGGTGGCTACACCTTC
CDR3: CSVEAGGGGYTF